This T cell receptor (beta chain) was captured in a study of T cell changes during pregnancy in multiple sclerosis. This table comes from immunoSEQ multiplex PCR, and its TCRdb copy is limited to in-frame clones, with some not included. Here the sample spans tens of thousands of clones, around 90% being singletons. This sample comprised CD4+ T cells from peripheral blood mononuclear cells, obtained after pregnancy. The origin of this receptor is a female donor with multiple sclerosis, enrolled in a pregnancy study.

The CDR3 spells CASSVGGYEQYF. In nucleotides, the CDR3 is TGTGCCAGCAGTGTGGGGGGTTACGAGCAGTACTTC. This chain uses TRBV25-1 with TRBJ2-7; possibly TRBD2 for D (6 bases). Trimming removed 4 bases at V and 4 bases at J, with 8 bases between. The CDR3 runs 12 residues. Germline V CDR1 and CDR2: MGHDK, SYGVNS.